One sample yielded the 25 T cell receptor beta chains listed below, sequenced in a study of identical twins. TCRdb re-analysed the 5' RACE reads in MiXCR, keeping a single row per CDR3 protein. The sample lists 350,000 to 400,000 distinct CDR3 sequences, approximately 9.1% occurring once. The sample consisted of naive T cells sorted from blood. These receptors were taken from a woman aged 45-65 years in good health.

The rearrangement joins TRBV3-1 to TRBJ2-2; the match to TRBD1 covers 10 bases. Looked up from germline, CDR1 is LGHDT and CDR2 is YNNKEL (reference sequence). The length of the CDR3 is 15 residues. V trimming: 6 bases; J trimming: 5 bases; junction bases outside the gene matches: 6. The CDR3: CASRGDRGLTGELFF. As DNA, the CDR3 is TGTGCCAGCAGGGGAGACAGGGGGCTGACCGGGGAGCTGTTTTTT.

This clonotype was recorded at least ten times. The chain couples TRBV29-1 to TRBJ1-1, with 8 bases aligning to TRBD1. This CDR3 has 14 residues. V trimming: 5 bases; J trimming: 1 base; junction bases outside the gene matches: 6. From germline, CDR1 is SQVTM and CDR2 ANQGSEA. DNA of the CDR3: TGCAGCGTTCTGGGGACAGGTGGGAACACTGAAGCTTTCTTT. It yields the protein CSVLGTGGNTEAFF.

This clonotype was seen at least ten times. J is TRBJ2-3 and V is TRBV6-1, with a weak D call TRBD2 (5 bases). Deletions cut 2 bases from V and 0 bases from J, with 9 bases between. The CDR3 has 15 amino acids. In germline, CDR1 is MNHNS, CDR2 SASEGT. The CDR3 loop reads CASSELASSTDTQYF. DNA of the CDR3: TGTGCCAGCAGTGAACTAGCCTCTAGCACAGATACGCAGTATTTT.

This clonotype was detected only a few times. The genes are TRBV6-5 and TRBJ2-7; D call uncertain. V lost 6 bases to trimming and J lost 6 bases, with 21 bases between them. There are 15 residues in the CDR3. Germline CDR1 and CDR2: MNHEY and SVGAGI. The DNA of the CDR3 is TGTGCCAGCAGACCCCTCCCGTCAAAGTCCGCCGAGCAGTACTTC. Protein sequence: CASRPLPSKSAEQYF.

In its sample, this clonotype was seen a few times. The gene calls are TRBV20-1 and TRBJ2-7; 8 positions match TRBD2. The germline V gene has CDR1 DFQATT and CDR2 SNEGSKA (reference sequence). This CDR3 region has 14 residues. J gave up 0 bases and V 4 bases, and 5 bases lay outside the gene matches. The CDR3 bases are TGCAGTGCTAATAAGCGGGGGAGCTCCTACGAGCAGTACTTC. Residues: CSANKRGSSYEQYF.

The chain couples TRBV5-5 to TRBJ2-7; D might be TRBD1 or TRBD2, each matching 5 bases. Germline V gene lookup returns CDR1 SGHKS and CDR2 YYEKEE (reference sequence). The ends were cut back, 0 bases at V and 2 bases at J, with 12 bases in the middle. The CDR3 has 15 amino acids. CDR3 sequence (DNA): TGTGCCAGCAGCTTGGAGGGGACGCCTCCCTACGAGCAGTACTTC. It encodes CASSLEGTPPYEQYF. Full variable domain (remainder filled in from reference TRBV5-5 and TRBJ2-7): DAGVTQSPTHLIKTRGQQVTLRCSPISGHKSVSWYQQVLGQGPQFIFQYYEKEERGRGNFPDRFSARQFPNYSSELNVNALLLGDSALYLCASSLEGTPPYEQYFGPGTRLTVT.

This clonotype was recorded at least ten times. The chain joins TRBV10-1 to TRBJ2-2; 13 bases match TRBD2. The V and J ends lost 4 bases and 3 bases, in that order; junction bases with no gene match: 2. CDR3 length equals 16 residues. Per the germline V gene, CDR1 is WNHNN and CDR2 is SYGVQD (reference sequence). CDR3 DNA sequence: TGCGCCAGCAGTGGACTAGCGGGAGGATACACCGGGGAGCTGTTTTTT. Translation gives CASSGLAGGYTGELFF.

This clonotype was observed at least ten times. V usage is TRBV3-1 and J usage is TRBJ2-7; 13 nucleotides align to TRBD2. V lost 3 bases to trimming and J lost 1 base; unmatched junction nucleotides: 3. The CDR3 sequence is 16 residues long. Germline CDR1 and CDR2: LGHDT and YNNKEL (reference sequence). CDR3 bases: TGTGCCAGCAGCCAGGGACTAGCGGGACCATCCTACGAGCAGTACGTC. Its translation is CASSQGLAGPSYEQYV.

In its sample, this clonotype was seen a few times. The genes are TRBV2 and TRBJ2-7; TRBD2 aligns across 7 bases. The CDR3 consists of 14 residues. V trimming: 7 bases; J trimming: 1 base; junction bases outside the gene matches: 7. Germline V gene lookup returns CDR1 SNHLY and CDR2 FYNNEI. CDR3 sequence: CASMETSASYEQYV. The DNA for the CDR3 is TGTGCCAGCATGGAAACTAGCGCTTCCTACGAGCAGTACGTC.

In its sample, this clonotype was seen a few times. The genes are TRBV4-2 and TRBJ2-3, with TRBD2 identical over 7 bases. The CDR3 length is 17 residues. Trimming cost V 0 bases and J 1 base; bases outside gene matches: 7. Germline lookup yields CDR1 LGHNA and CDR2 YNFKEQ. Written as DNA, the CDR3 is TGTGCCAGCAGCCAAGAGAAAAGCGGGATGGGCACAGATACGCAGTATTTT. The encoded protein is CASSQEKSGMGTDTQYF.

The chain couples TRBV29-1 to TRBJ2-1, with 14 nucleotides matching TRBD2. This CDR3 is built from 14 residues. Per the germline V gene, CDR1 is SQVTM and CDR2 is ANQGSEA. J was trimmed by 8 bases and V by 7 bases; bases with no gene match: 7. Written as DNA, the CDR3 is TGCAGCGCAACGGGACTAGCGGGAGAAGATGAGCAGTTCTTC. The encoded protein is CSATGLAGEDEQFF.

Ten or more counts support this clonotype. The genes are TRBV6-5 and TRBJ2-1; 13 bases line up with TRBD2. V lost 6 bases, J lost 5 bases, and 4 bases stayed unmatched. From germline, CDR1 is MNHEY and CDR2 SVGAGI. The CDR3 contains 15 residues. DNA for the CDR3: TGTGCCAGCAGAAAGGGACTAGCGGGGCACAATGAGCAGTTCTTC. Its protein is CASRKGLAGHNEQFF.

This clonotype was observed many times. The chain recombines TRBV24-1 with TRBJ2-2; 10 bases match TRBD2. Germline CDR1 KGHDR, CDR2 SFDVKD. The CDR3 is 14 amino acids. The V gene end was trimmed by 7 bases and the J gene end by 7 bases; junction bases not matched to a gene: 5. The CDR3 spells CATRSGRAIGELFF. The CDR3 region has the DNA TGTGCCACCAGGAGCGGGAGGGCCATCGGGGAGCTGTTTTTT.

The chain is built from TRBV6-5 and TRBJ1-1; D unresolved. The germline V gene has CDR1 MNHEY and CDR2 SVGAGI. The CDR3 consists of 14 residues. V lost 8 bases and J 1 base, leaving 14 bases between the germline ends. The CDR3, as DNA: TGTGCCAGCGGGTTGGCTACTGCGAACACTGAAGCTTTCTTT. Residues: CASGLATANTEAFF.

This clonotype has only a few counts. This rearrangement joins TRBV5-6 to TRBJ2-7; TRBD2 matches at 9 bases. Germline V CDR1 and CDR2: SGHDT, YYEEEE. This CDR3 has 15 amino acids. V trimming: 3 bases; J trimming: 6 bases; junction bases outside the gene matches: 10. The CDR3 sequence is CASSSPLAGAGEQYF. The CDR3 region has the DNA TGTGCCAGCAGCTCACCCTTAGCGGGAGCTGGCGAGCAGTACTTC.

This rearrangement joins TRBV5-1 to TRBJ2-7; tentative D call: TRBD1 (7 bases). CDR1 and CDR2 from the germline V gene are SGHRS and YFSETQ. The CDR3 runs 16 residues. Trimming shortened V by 0 bases and J by 3 bases, and 16 bases separated the two germline ends. In nucleotides, the CDR3 is TGCGCCAGCAGCTTGGGGCCAGGGGGGAGCATCTACGAGCAGTACGTC. It specifies CASSLGPGGSIYEQYV.

The rearrangement uses TRBV7-3 and TRBJ1-2, with D uncertain. The germline CDR1 and CDR2 sequences are SGHTA and FQGTGA. This CDR3 is built from 14 residues. Trimming took off 5 bases at V and 5 bases at J, with 15 bases between the two ends. CDR3 region: CASSQEPGSYGYTF. Written as DNA, the CDR3 is TGTGCCAGCAGCCAAGAACCGGGATCTTATGGCTACACCTTC.

V gene TRBV6-1 combines with J gene TRBJ2-2; a weak D match, TRBD1 (5 bases). The germline V gene has CDR1 MNHNS and CDR2 SASEGT. Between the trimmed V and J ends, which lost 5 bases and 7 bases, there was a span of 14 bases. The CDR3 has 14 residues. The chain's CDR3 is CASSSTRVIGELFF. The DNA of the CDR3 is TGTGCCAGCAGTTCTACCAGGGTAATCGGGGAGCTGTTTTTT.

A few counts support this clonotype. The chain links TRBV5-1 to TRBJ2-2; the D gene is possibly TRBD2 (5 bases). The CDR3 runs to 14 residues. V was cut by 4 bases and J by 6 bases, with 13 bases left in between. The germline V gene has CDR1 SGHRS and CDR2 YFSETQ. As DNA, the CDR3 is TGCGCCAGCAGCGGGATACTAGAGTCCGGGGAGCTGTTTTTT. Translated: CASSGILESGELFF.

The chain uses TRBV6-1 and TRBJ1-3, with 7 bases identical to TRBD1. This CDR3 has 14 residues. Germline trimming cut 6 bases from V and 4 bases from J; bases unmatched to any gene: 6. Germline V gene lookup returns CDR1 MNHNS and CDR2 SASEGT. The CDR3 loop is CASRPGTAGNTIYF. The CDR3 coding sequence is TGTGCCAGCAGACCTGGGACAGCCGGAAACACCATATATTTT.

This clonotype was recorded at least ten times. The chain combines TRBV29-1 with TRBJ1-1; the match to TRBD1 covers 7 bases. The V and J ends lost 3 bases and 0 bases, in that order; junction bases with no gene match: 4. The CDR3 extends over 14 amino acids. Germline assignment: CDR1 SQVTM and CDR2 ANQGSEA. CDR3 in amino acids: CSVDGTEMNTEAFF. CDR3 coding DNA: TGCAGCGTTGATGGGACAGAAATGAACACTGAAGCTTTCTTT.

This clonotype was counted at least ten times. This rearrangement joins TRBV2 to TRBJ2-1; TRBD2 agrees at 12 bases. CDR3 length equals 15 residues. Germline V gene sequence: CDR1 SNHLY, CDR2 FYNNEI. The junction had 5 bases not matched to a gene; V was cut back by 11 bases and J by 0 bases. The CDR3 reads CAGTTSGSSYNEQFF. The CDR3, as DNA: TGTGCCGGTACGACTAGCGGGAGCTCCTACAATGAGCAGTTCTTC. The whole variable domain, remainder taken from reference TRBV2 and TRBJ2-1, is EPEVTQTPSHQVTQMGQEVILRCVPISNHLYFYWYRQILGQKVEFLVSFYNNEISEKSEIFDDQFSVERPDGSNFTLKIRSTKLEDSAMYFCAGTTSGSSYNEQFFGPGTRLTVL.

As to this clonotype: No conserved phenylalanine or tryptophan is present at the end of the CDR3, so a read error is the likely explanation. CDR3 amino acids: CSARGGLNETKNIQYL. The CDR3 DNA is TGCAGTGCTAGAGGAGGACTTAACGAGACCAAAAACATTCAGTACCTC. The rearrangement uses TRBV20-1 and TRBJ2-4; perhaps TRBD2 as D (5 bases). Germline CDR1 reads DFQATT; CDR2 reads SNEGSKA (reference sequence). Trimming removed 1 base at V and 2 bases at J, with 15 bases between. CDR3 length: 16 residues.

This clonotype occurred a few times. The chain uses TRBV7-8 and TRBJ2-2; 7 nucleotides agree with TRBD2. The CDR3 is 14 amino acids. The J segment lost 6 bases and the V segment lost 3 bases, leaving 4 bases of the junction unmatched. The germline V gene encodes CDR1 SGHVS and CDR2 FQNEAQ. CDR3 DNA sequence: TGTGCCAGCAGCTTCGCCGGGAGGTCCGGGGAGCTGTTTTTT. This translates into CASSFAGRSGELFF.

This clonotype came up many times. V gene TRBV12-3 or TRBV12-4 combines with J gene TRBJ2-1, with unresolved D. The length of the CDR3 is 10 residues. The germline V and J ends were trimmed by 8 bases and 9 bases, with 8 bases remaining between them. The CDR3 nucleotides read TGTGCCAGCGCTTTTGGTGAGCAGTTCTTC. Residues: CASAFGEQFF.